The 8 T cell receptor beta chains below come from one sample, sequenced in a study of blood T cell repertoires in COVID-19. Clones were sequenced by immunoSEQ multiplex PCR, and TCRdb holds only the in-frame ones, with some missing. The data show about 140,000 clones, about 87% seen once. The specimen was peripheral blood. These receptor sequences come from a woman aged 45-65 years with active or convalescent COVID-19.

The chain couples TRBV5-4 to TRBJ2-6, with D possibly being TRBD1 (6 bases). Germline loops: CDR1 SGHNT, CDR2 YYREEE (reference sequence). V lost 3 bases, J lost 0 bases, and 10 bases lay in between. This CDR3 contains 16 residues. The CDR3 nucleotides are TGTGCCAGCAGCTCCTACAGGGTCTCTGGGGCCAACGTCCTGACTTTC. Its translation: CASSSYRVSGANVLTF.

J is TRBJ1-5 and V is TRBV2, with D unresolved. Trimming removed 0 bases from V and 2 bases from J, with 5 bases in between. The CDR3 spans 14 residues. Germline assignment: CDR1 SNHLY and CDR2 FYNNEI. The CDR3 here is CASSEARGNQPQHF. CDR3 nucleotides: TGTGCCAGCAGTGAAGCGCGCGGCAATCAGCCCCAGCATTTT.

In regard to this clone: Other DNA sequences in this sample translate to the same CDR3. The chain recombines TRBV6-6 with TRBJ1-2; 7 bases match TRBD1. The junction had 6 bases not matched to a gene; V was cut back by 6 bases and J by 5 bases. The germline gives CDR1 MNHNY, CDR2 SVGAGI (reference sequence). The CDR3 has 13 residues. For the CDR3, the DNA is TGTGCCAGCAGGCCTGGGACAGTTTATGGCTACACCTTC. As protein: CASRPGTVYGYTF.

The chain couples TRBV18 to TRBJ2-2; TRBD2 aligns across 8 bases. Losses at the gene ends were 2 bases for V and 3 bases for J; bases not matched to a gene: 2. CDR3 length: 15 residues. Germline CDR1 is KGHSH and CDR2 is LQKENI. The CDR3 region has the DNA TGTGCCAGCTCACCAGCACTAGCGGACACCGGGGAGCTGTTTTTT. This codes for CASSPALADTGELFF.

The chain combines TRBV10-3 with TRBJ2-3, with TRBD1 matching 9 bases. The CDR3 is made up of 14 amino acids. V shed 9 bases and J 2 bases; nucleotides not matched to a gene: 6. Germline-derived CDR1 and CDR2 are ENHRY and SYGVKD. The CDR3 loop reads CAIGTGRDTDTQYF. The DNA for the CDR3 is TGTGCCATTGGGACAGGGCGAGACACAGATACGCAGTATTTT.

The chain carries TRBV19 and TRBJ1-1, with a tentative D call TRBD1 (6 bases). Trimming pared 5 bases from V and 3 bases from J, leaving 13 bases between. CDR1 is LNHDA and CDR2 is SQIVND in the germline V gene (reference sequence). The CDR3 contains 14 residues. DNA of the CDR3: TGTGCCAGTAGTCCCCATTCAGGGGACACTGAAGCTTTCTTT. This codes for CASSPHSGDTEAFF.

This clone was recorded once. The rearrangement uses TRBV11-2 and TRBJ2-1; D might be TRBD1 (7 bases). The V end was cut by 5 bases, the J end by 5 bases, with 22 bases between. The CDR3 is made up of 17 amino acids. Looked up from germline, CDR1 is SGHAT and CDR2 is FQNNGV. The CDR3: CASSPVLSGGPHNEQFF. The CDR3 nucleotides read TGTGCCAGCAGCCCCGTGTTATCAGGGGGGCCCCACAATGAGCAGTTCTTC.

The CDR3 spells CAWSNRVDTIYF. CDR3 DNA sequence: TGTGCCTGGAGCAACCGGGTGGACACCATATATTTT. The genes are TRBV30 and TRBJ1-3; D is unclear. CDR3 length: 12 amino acids. V was cut by 3 bases and J by 8 bases, with 11 bases left in between. Germline V gene sequence: CDR1 GTSNPN, CDR2 SVGIG (reference sequence).